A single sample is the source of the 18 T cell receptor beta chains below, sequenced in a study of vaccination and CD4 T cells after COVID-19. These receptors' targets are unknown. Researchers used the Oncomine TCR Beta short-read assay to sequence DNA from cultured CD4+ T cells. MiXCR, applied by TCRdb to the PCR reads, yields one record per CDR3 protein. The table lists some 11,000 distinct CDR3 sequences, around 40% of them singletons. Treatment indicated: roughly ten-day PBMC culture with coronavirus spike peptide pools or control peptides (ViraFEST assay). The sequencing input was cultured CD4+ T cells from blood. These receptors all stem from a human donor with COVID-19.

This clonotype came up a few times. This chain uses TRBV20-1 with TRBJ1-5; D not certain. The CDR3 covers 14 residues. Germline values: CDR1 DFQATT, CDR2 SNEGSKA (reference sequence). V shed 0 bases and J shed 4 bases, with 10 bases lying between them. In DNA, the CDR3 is TGCAGTGCTAGAGACCCGATTGGTAATCAGCCCCAGCATTTT. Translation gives CSARDPIGNQPQHF.

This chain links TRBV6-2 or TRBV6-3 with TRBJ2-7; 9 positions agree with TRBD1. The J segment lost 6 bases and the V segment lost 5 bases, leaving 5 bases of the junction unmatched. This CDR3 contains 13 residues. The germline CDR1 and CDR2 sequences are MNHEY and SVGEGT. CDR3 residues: CASSALQGAEQYF. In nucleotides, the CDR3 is TGTGCCAGCAGTGCACTACAGGGGGCCGAGCAGTACTTC.

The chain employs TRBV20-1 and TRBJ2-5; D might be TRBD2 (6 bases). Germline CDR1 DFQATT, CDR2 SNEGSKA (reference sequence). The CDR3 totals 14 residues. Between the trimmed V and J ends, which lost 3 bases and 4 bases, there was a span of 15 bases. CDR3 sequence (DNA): TGCAGTGCTAGGTCGGGGGAGAGGGGAGAGACCCAGTACTTC. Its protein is CSARSGERGETQYF.

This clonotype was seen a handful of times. As DNA, the CDR3 is TGTGCCAGCAGCTTAGGAAATCATCAGCCCCAGCATTTT. Amino acids: CASSLGNHQPQHF. V is TRBV11-3 and J is TRBJ1-5; the D is unclear. This CDR3 has 13 amino acids. Germline assignment: CDR1 SGHNT and CDR2 YENEEA. V lost 1 base and J 5 bases, leaving 6 bases between the germline ends.

The CDR3 DNA sequence: TGTGCCAGTAGTCAGGGGGGCACAGATACGCAGTATTTT. Residues: CASSQGGTDTQYF. V and J are TRBV19 and TRBJ2-3; 7 bases map to TRBD1. This CDR3 is built from 13 residues. CDR1 is LNHDA and CDR2 is SQIVND in the germline V gene (reference sequence). With V trimmed by 5 bases and J by 1 base, 0 bases remained unmatched. Together with reference TRBV19 and TRBJ2-3, the CDR3 gives the full variable domain: DGGITQSPKYLFRKEGQNVTLSCEQNLNHDAMYWYRQDPGQGLRLIYYSQIVNDFQKGDIAEGYSVSREKKESFPLTVTSAQKNPTAFYLCASSQGGTDTQYFGPGTRLTVL.

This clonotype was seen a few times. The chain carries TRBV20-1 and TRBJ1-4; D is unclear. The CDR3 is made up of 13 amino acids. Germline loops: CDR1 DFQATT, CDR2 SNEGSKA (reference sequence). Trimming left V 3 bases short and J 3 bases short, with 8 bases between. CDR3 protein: CSASSQANEKLFF. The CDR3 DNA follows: TGCAGTGCTAGTTCGCAGGCTAATGAAAAACTGTTTTTT.

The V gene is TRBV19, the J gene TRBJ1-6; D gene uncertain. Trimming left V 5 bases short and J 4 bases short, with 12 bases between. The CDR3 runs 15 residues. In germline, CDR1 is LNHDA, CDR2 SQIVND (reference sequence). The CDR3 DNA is TGTGCCAGTAGTCCCGGAGGTGGTTATAATTCACCCCTCCACTTT. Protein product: CASSPGGGYNSPLHF.

The CDR3 DNA reads as TGTGCCAGCACCCAGACAGGGCTCTACGAGCAGTACTTC. As protein: CASTQTGLYEQYF. The chain couples TRBV6-1 to TRBJ2-7; 7 positions agree with TRBD1. Per germline, CDR1 MNHNS and CDR2 SASEGT. After removal of 7 bases from V and 3 bases from J, the junction contained 6 bases not matched to a gene. The CDR3 has 13 amino acids.

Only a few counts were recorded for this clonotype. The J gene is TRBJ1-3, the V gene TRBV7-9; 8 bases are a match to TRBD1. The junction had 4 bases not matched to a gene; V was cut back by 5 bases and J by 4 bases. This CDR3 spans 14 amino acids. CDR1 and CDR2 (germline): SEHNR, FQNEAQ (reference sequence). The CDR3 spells CASSPRGRGNTIYF. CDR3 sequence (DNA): TGTGCCAGCAGCCCCAGGGGGCGAGGAAACACCATATATTTT.

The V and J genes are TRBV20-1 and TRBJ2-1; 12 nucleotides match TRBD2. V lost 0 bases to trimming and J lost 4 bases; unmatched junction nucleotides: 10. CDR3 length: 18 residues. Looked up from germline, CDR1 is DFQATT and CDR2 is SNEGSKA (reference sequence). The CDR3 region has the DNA TGCAGTGCTAGAGATTTTGCCGGACTAGCGGGGCGGTACAATGAGCAGTTCTTC. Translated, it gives CSARDFAGLAGRYNEQFF.

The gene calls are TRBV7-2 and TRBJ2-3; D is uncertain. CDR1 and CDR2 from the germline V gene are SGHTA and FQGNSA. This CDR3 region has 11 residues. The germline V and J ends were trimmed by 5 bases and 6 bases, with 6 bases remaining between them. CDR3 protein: CASSPLDTQYF. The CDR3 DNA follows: TGTGCCAGCAGCCCTCTCGATACGCAGTATTTT.

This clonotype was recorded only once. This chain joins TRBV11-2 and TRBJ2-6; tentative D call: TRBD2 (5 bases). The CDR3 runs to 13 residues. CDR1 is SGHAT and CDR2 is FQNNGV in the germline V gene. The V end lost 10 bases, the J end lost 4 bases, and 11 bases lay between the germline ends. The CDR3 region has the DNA TGTGCCACCGAGGGTGGGGGGGCCAACGTCCTGACTTTC. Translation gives CATEGGGANVLTF.

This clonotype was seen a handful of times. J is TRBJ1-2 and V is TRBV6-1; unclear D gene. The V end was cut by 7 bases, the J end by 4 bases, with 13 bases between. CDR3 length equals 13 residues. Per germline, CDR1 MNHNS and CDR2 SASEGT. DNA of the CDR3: TGTGCCAGCAACCAGACACCCCCCTATGGCTACACCTTC. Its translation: CASNQTPPYGYTF.

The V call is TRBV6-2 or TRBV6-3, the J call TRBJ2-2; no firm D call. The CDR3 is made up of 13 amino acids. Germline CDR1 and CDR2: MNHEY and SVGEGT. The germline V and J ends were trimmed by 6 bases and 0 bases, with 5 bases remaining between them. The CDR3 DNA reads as TGTGCCAGCAGAACGTCGAACACCGGGGAGCTGTTTTTT. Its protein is CASRTSNTGELFF.

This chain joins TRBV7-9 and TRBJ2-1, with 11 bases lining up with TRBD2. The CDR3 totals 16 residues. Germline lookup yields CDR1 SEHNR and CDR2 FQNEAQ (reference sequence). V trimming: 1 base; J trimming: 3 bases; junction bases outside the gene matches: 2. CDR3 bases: TGTGCCAGCAGCTTAGATAGCGGGGGGGTCTACAATGAGCAGTTCTTC. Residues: CASSLDSGGVYNEQFF.

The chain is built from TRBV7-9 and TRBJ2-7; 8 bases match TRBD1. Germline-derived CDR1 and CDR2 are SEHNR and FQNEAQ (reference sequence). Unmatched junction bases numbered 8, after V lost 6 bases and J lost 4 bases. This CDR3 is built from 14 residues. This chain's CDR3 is CASSRQGSGYEQYF. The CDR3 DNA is TGTGCCAGCAGTCGACAGGGGTCTGGTTACGAGCAGTACTTC.

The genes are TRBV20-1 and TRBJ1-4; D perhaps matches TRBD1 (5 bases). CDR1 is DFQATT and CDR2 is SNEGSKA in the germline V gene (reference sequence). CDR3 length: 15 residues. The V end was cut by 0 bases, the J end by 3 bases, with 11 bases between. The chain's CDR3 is CSARDLRQSNEKLFF. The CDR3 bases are TGCAGTGCTAGAGATCTTCGACAGTCTAATGAAAAACTGTTTTTT.

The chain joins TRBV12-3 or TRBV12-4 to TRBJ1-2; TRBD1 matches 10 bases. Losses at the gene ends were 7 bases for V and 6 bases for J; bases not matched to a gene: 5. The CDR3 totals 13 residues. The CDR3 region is CASTIGQGDGYTF. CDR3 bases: TGTGCCAGCACCATCGGACAGGGGGATGGCTACACCTTC.